A single sample is the source of the 19 T cell receptor beta chains below, sequenced in a study of T cells expressing NK-cell markers (TCRdb year 2020). Receptor libraries were prepared by 5' RACE. The reads were generated on an Illumina HiSeq 2000. After reprocessing by TCRdb, each CDR3 protein sequence is one entry, and no DNA is given. The sample's table lists a count of roughly 420,000 distinct CDR3 sequences. 7.3% of the sample comes from the top ten. The sample was blood T cells: a sorted CD56 or NKG2C T cell subset, CD4+ or CD8+ T cells, or bulk PBMC T cells (not recorded which). These receptor sequences come from a woman between 18 and 75 years old in good health.

This chain uses TRBV11-2 with TRBJ2-3; the TCRdb call, TRBD2, lacks DNA for checking. Germline V gene lookup returns CDR1 SGHAT and CDR2 FQNNGV. The CDR3 is made up of 15 amino acids. The CDR3 loop is CASGRPGLVLDTQYF.

The chain is built from TRBV7-2 and TRBJ1-3; TCRdb selects TRBD1, and the lack of DNA leaves this call unchecked. Germline CDR1 is SGHTA and CDR2 is FQGNSA. The CDR3 runs to 16 residues. The CDR3 reads CASSLTRVSPGNTIYF.

This chain links TRBV20-1 with TRBJ2-1; TCRdb's D call, TRBD1, is unchecked because there is no DNA. The germline gives CDR1 DFQATT, CDR2 SNEGSKA (reference sequence). The CDR3 loop spans 11 amino acids. The CDR3: CSARDPGPKFF.

The J gene is TRBJ2-2, the V gene TRBV11-3. The CDR3 has 16 residues. Germline V CDR1 and CDR2: SGHNT, YENEEA. CDR3 amino acids: CASSSPGGRNTGELFF.

The chain joins TRBV19 to TRBJ1-6. This CDR3 spans 14 amino acids. Germline-derived CDR1 and CDR2 are LNHDA and SQIVND (reference sequence). The CDR3 reads CASSSTGKNSPLHF. The variable domain in full, completed from reference TRBV19 and TRBJ1-6, reads DGGITQSPKYLFRKEGQNVTLSCEQNLNHDAMYWYRQDPGQGLRLIYYSQIVNDFQKGDIAEGYSVSREKKESFPLTVTSAQKNPTAFYLCASSSTGKNSPLHFGNGTRLTVT.

This chain connects TRBV11-2 to TRBJ2-3. The CDR3 loop spans 14 amino acids. The germline V gene has CDR1 SGHAT and CDR2 FQNNGV. CDR3 sequence reads: CASSLVSTADTQYF.

This chain links TRBV7-9 with TRBJ2-3. From germline, CDR1 is SEHNR and CDR2 FQNEAQ (reference sequence). The CDR3 has 14 residues. CDR3 loop: CASSPGVVTDTQYF.

V gene TRBV24-1 combines with J gene TRBJ2-7; TCRdb gives TRBD1 as the D gene, but with no DNA this cannot be confirmed. Germline values: CDR1 KGHDR, CDR2 SFDVKD. This CDR3 has 14 residues. The CDR3 region is CATSDPGRPYEQYF.

V usage is TRBV12-5 and J usage is TRBJ2-1; the TCRdb D gene call, TRBD1, has no DNA to confirm it. The CDR3 length is 14 residues. From germline, CDR1 is LGHNT and CDR2 FRNRAP. The CDR3 is CASGLGTGPVEQFF.

The V and J genes are TRBV18 and TRBJ1-4. The V gene's germline CDR1 is KGHSH and CDR2 LQKENI. There are 13 residues in the CDR3. CDR3 region: CASSPNGDEKLFF. The variable domain in full, with the rest retrieved from reference TRBV18 and TRBJ1-4, is NAGVMQNPRHLVRRRGQEARLRCSPMKGHSHVYWYRQLPEEGLKFMVYLQKENIIDESGMPKERFSAEFPKEGPSILRIQQVVRGDSAAYFCASSPNGDEKLFFGSGTQLSVL.

The V gene is TRBV7-9, the J gene TRBJ2-2; TCRdb calls TRBD1, which cannot be checked without DNA. Germline V gene sequence: CDR1 SEHNR, CDR2 FQNEAQ (reference sequence). CDR3 length: 16 residues. CDR3 sequence reads: CASSFETGGTTGELFF.

V and J are TRBV15 and TRBJ2-3; TCRdb's D call of TRBD1 is untestable without DNA. The CDR3 length is 15 residues. Germline V gene data show CDR1 as LNHNV and CDR2 as YYDKDF (reference sequence). The CDR3 protein is CATSRDIDRVDTQYF.

The chain couples TRBV20-1 to TRBJ1-5. The CDR3 runs 16 residues. Per germline, CDR1 DFQATT and CDR2 SNEGSKA (reference sequence). This CDR3 is CSASPSSSPGGQPQHF.

The V call is TRBV4-3, the J call TRBJ1-3. Germline CDR1 is LGHNA and CDR2 is YSLEER. This CDR3 has 15 amino acids. The chain's CDR3 is CASSQDSGFGNTIYF.

The rearrangement joins TRBV2 to TRBJ2-2; TCRdb's assignment of TRBD1 cannot be checked, as there is no DNA. Germline assignment: CDR1 SNHLY and CDR2 FYNNEI. The CDR3 has 16 amino acids. CDR3 region: CASSDPGVWNTGELFF.

The genes are TRBV27 and TRBJ2-1; TCRdb selects TRBD2, and the lack of DNA leaves this call unchecked. The CDR3 is made up of 15 amino acids. Germline V gene data show CDR1 as MNHEY and CDR2 as SMNVEV (reference sequence). The CDR3 here is CASSLGLAGVDEQFF.

This chain uses TRBV18 with TRBJ1-1; as DNA is missing, the TRBD1 call by TCRdb cannot be tested. CDR1 KGHSH and CDR2 LQKENI come from the germline V gene. This CDR3 is built from 15 residues. The CDR3 protein is CASSPTDRVNTEAFF.

The rearrangement joins TRBV7-3 to TRBJ1-1; as DNA is missing, the TRBD1 call by TCRdb cannot be tested. The germline V gene has CDR1 SGHTA and CDR2 FQGTGA. The CDR3 consists of 13 residues. CDR3 region: CASSFGGPTEAFF.

The rearrangement joins TRBV12-3 or TRBV12-4 to TRBJ1-6. The CDR3 has 13 amino acids. This CDR3 is CASNFGSYSPLHF.